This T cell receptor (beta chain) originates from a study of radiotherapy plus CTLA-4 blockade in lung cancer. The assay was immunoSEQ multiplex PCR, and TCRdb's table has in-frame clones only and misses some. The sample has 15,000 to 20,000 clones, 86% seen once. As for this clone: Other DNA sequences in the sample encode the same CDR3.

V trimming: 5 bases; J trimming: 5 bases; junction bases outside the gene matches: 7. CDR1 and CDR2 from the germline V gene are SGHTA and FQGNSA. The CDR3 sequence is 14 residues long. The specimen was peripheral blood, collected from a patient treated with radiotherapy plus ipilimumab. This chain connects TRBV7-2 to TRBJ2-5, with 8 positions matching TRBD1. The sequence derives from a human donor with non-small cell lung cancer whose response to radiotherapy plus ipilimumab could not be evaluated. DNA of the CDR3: TGTGCCAGCAGCCGGACAGGGAACGCCGAGACCCAGTACTTC. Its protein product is CASSRTGNAETQYF. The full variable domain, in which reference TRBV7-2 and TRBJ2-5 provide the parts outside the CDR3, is GAGVSQSPSNKVTEKGKDVELRCDPISGHTALYWYRQSLGQGLEFLIYFQGNSAPDKSGLPSDRFSAERTGGSVSTLTIQRTQQEDSAVYLCASSRTGNAETQYFGPGTRLLVL.